Following are 31 T cell receptor beta chains from one sample sequenced in a study of T cell repertoires in cytomegalovirus infection. No antigens are known for them. TCRdb called the reads again in MiXCR, with one record for every CDR3 protein. Of approximately 1,000,000 distinct CDR3 sequences listed, 31% are singletons. The sequencing used cultured CD8+ T cells from PBMCs, collected from culture after CMV antigen stimulation. These receptors all come from a human donor in good health (CMV status not recorded). Some clones in this sample may be carry-over from other donors' samples.

V usage is TRBV27 and J usage is TRBJ1-2; D unresolved. Germline V gene data show CDR1 as MNHEY and CDR2 as SMNVEV (reference sequence). This CDR3 has 13 residues. V was trimmed by 6 bases and J by 6 bases, leaving 14 bases between them. CDR3 region: CASSWGGIDGYTF. The CDR3, as DNA: TGTGCCAGCAGCTGGGGAGGTATTGATGGCTACACCTTC.

This clonotype was picked up a small number of times. This sequence joins TRBV7-8 and TRBJ2-5; D not resolved. Per germline, CDR1 SGHVS and CDR2 FQNEAQ. Trimming removed 0 bases at V and 9 bases at J, with 8 bases between. The CDR3 has 12 amino acids. The CDR3 loop is CASSLATLAQYF. DNA for the CDR3: TGTGCCAGCAGCTTAGCTACTTTGGCCCAGTACTTC.

V usage is TRBV7-2 and J usage is TRBJ2-5; D gene ambiguous. Per germline, CDR1 SGHTA and CDR2 FQGNSA. Trimming stripped 1 base from V and 2 bases from J, with 11 bases between. The CDR3 spans 15 residues. The CDR3 DNA sequence: TGTGCCAGCAGCTTAGGGTGGGGTGGTCAAGAGACCCAGTACTTC. Protein product: CASSLGWGGQETQYF. Together with reference TRBV7-2 and TRBJ2-5, the CDR3 gives the full variable domain: GAGVSQSPSNKVTEKGKDVELRCDPISGHTALYWYRQSLGQGLEFLIYFQGNSAPDKSGLPSDRFSAERTGGSVSTLTIQRTQQEDSAVYLCASSLGWGGQETQYFGPGTRLLVL.

This rearrangement joins TRBV12-3 or TRBV12-4 to TRBJ2-2; D is uncertain. CDR3 length: 12 residues. Trimming shortened V by 11 bases and J by 4 bases, and 11 bases separated the two germline ends. The CDR3 sequence: CAARMTTGELFF. CDR3 bases: TGTGCCGCACGCATGACCACCGGGGAGCTGTTTTTT.

In the case of this clonotype: A single base separates this from a much larger clone, so it may be a read error. For the CDR3, the DNA is TGTGTCAGCAGCTTAGGCGGGACCCAAGAGACCCAGTACTTC. Translating gives CVSSLGGTQETQYF. This chain uses TRBV7-6 with TRBJ2-5; possible D gene TRBD2, 6 bases. CDR3 size: 14 residues. CDR1 SGHVS and CDR2 FNYEAQ come from the germline V gene.

V is TRBV6-6 and J is TRBJ2-7; 7 positions match TRBD2. V dropped 2 bases and J dropped 5; count of bases not matched to a gene: 3. Germline V lookup: CDR1 MNHNY, CDR2 SVGAGI (reference sequence). The CDR3 contains 13 residues. CDR3: CASSYTGTNEQYV. The CDR3 DNA sequence: TGTGCCAGCAGTTACACCGGGACTAACGAGCAGTACGTC.

This clonotype was counted a few times. The rearrangement uses TRBV9 and TRBJ2-1; 11 bases map to TRBD2. CDR1 is SGDLS, CDR2 YYNGEE, per germline. The junction had 4 bases not matched to a gene; V was cut back by 6 bases and J by 5 bases. The CDR3 runs to 14 residues. This CDR3 is CASTLAGADNEQFF. In DNA form, the CDR3 reads TGTGCCAGCACACTAGCGGGGGCGGACAATGAGCAGTTCTTC.

This clonotype turned up a few times. This chain connects TRBV2 to TRBJ2-1, with 9 bases matching TRBD1. Germline CDR1 is SNHLY and CDR2 is FYNNEI. With V trimmed by 6 bases and J by 2 bases, 5 bases remained unmatched. The CDR3 sequence is 15 residues long. CDR3 in DNA: TGTGCCAGCAGCCCGGGACAGGGAACCTACAATGAGCAGTTCTTC. Translated: CASSPGQGTYNEQFF.

This clonotype was observed a handful of times. The V call is TRBV6-5, the J call TRBJ2-1; no firm D call. Germline assignment: CDR1 MNHEY and CDR2 SVGAGI. The CDR3 runs 15 residues. V was pared by 5 bases and J by 4 bases, with 15 bases between. The DNA of the CDR3 is TGTGCCAGCAGTGATAAAAAGGGTTTTTACAATGAGCAGTTCTTC. This codes for CASSDKKGFYNEQFF.

A few counts support this clonotype. The chain has TRBV6-6 and TRBJ1-2; tentatively, D is TRBD1 (5 bases). Germline lookup yields CDR1 MNHNY and CDR2 SVGAGI (reference sequence). CDR3 length equals 14 residues. Trimming stripped 3 bases from V and 2 bases from J, with 10 bases between. This CDR3 is CASSYQGKNYGYTF. The CDR3 nucleotides are TGTGCCAGCAGTTATCAGGGTAAAAACTATGGCTACACCTTC.

The gene calls are TRBV19 and TRBJ1-2; D may be TRBD1 (6 bases). This CDR3 comprises 13 residues. CDR1 LNHDA and CDR2 SQIVND come from the germline V gene (reference sequence). Trimming pared 8 bases from V and 4 bases from J, leaving 14 bases between. The CDR3 protein is CASGFGQFYGYTF. The DNA of the CDR3 is TGTGCCAGTGGATTCGGACAGTTCTATGGCTACACCTTC.

This clonotype occurred a few times. The chain recombines TRBV6-6 with TRBJ1-2, with D perhaps TRBD1 (5 bases). Trimming removed 5 bases from V and 3 bases from J, with 16 bases in between. Germline loops: CDR1 MNHNY, CDR2 SVGAGI (reference sequence). The CDR3 spans 15 residues. The DNA for the CDR3 is TGTGCCAGCAGTCCCGGGGCGGGGTCGGACTATGGCTACACCTTC. It specifies CASSPGAGSDYGYTF.

The rearrangement joins TRBV29-1 to TRBJ2-3; TRBD1 matches 12 bases. Germline CDR1 is SQVTM and CDR2 is ANQGSEA. CDR3 length: 19 residues. V trimming: 6 bases; J trimming: 6 bases; junction bases outside the gene matches: 22. CDR3 DNA sequence: TGCAGCGTCCCAGCCCGACCGGGACAGGGGGCCCTGCCGGGGGATACGCAGTATTTT. Translation: CSVPARPGQGALPGDTQYF.

This chain joins TRBV12-3 or TRBV12-4 and TRBJ2-1; TRBD1 or TRBD2 may be the D gene (6 bases each). The CDR3 is 13 amino acids. V lost 7 bases and J 7 bases, leaving 14 bases between the germline ends. CDR3 sequence: CASNGRRGNEQFF. CDR3 coding DNA: TGTGCCAGCAACGGACGGAGGGGGAATGAGCAGTTCTTC.

In its sample, this clonotype was seen a few times. The chain employs TRBV6-5 and TRBJ2-7; a weak D match, TRBD1 (5 bases). The germline CDR1 and CDR2 sequences are MNHEY and SVGAGI. The V and J ends lost 2 bases and 4 bases respectively, with 15 bases between them. This CDR3 is built from 15 residues. CDR3 in amino acids: CASSYPKGKGYEQYF. CDR3 nucleotide sequence: TGTGCCAGCAGTTACCCGAAGGGGAAGGGGTACGAGCAGTACTTC.

J is TRBJ2-3 and V is TRBV4-1; D is perhaps TRBD2 (6 bases). CDR1 is MGHRA and CDR2 is YSYEKL in the germline V gene. The CDR3 extends over 15 amino acids. The V gene lost 4 bases and the J gene lost 1 base, with 12 bases spanning the gap. CDR3 amino acids: CASSPLALGTDTQYF. The CDR3 bases are TGCGCCAGCAGCCCCCTAGCGTTAGGCACAGATACGCAGTATTTT.

The J gene is TRBJ2-4, the V gene TRBV5-6; 7 bases line up with TRBD1. This CDR3 is 15 amino acids long. Germline CDR1 reads SGHDT; CDR2 reads YYEEEE. V gave up 4 bases and J gave up 6 bases; unmatched junction bases: 10. The CDR3 loop reads CASSDTGTERNIQYF. The CDR3, as DNA: TGTGCCAGCAGCGATACCGGGACAGAAAGAAACATTCAGTACTTC.

This clonotype was detected a few times. The rearrangement links TRBV5-6 to TRBJ2-3; TRBD1 matches at 9 bases. The J segment lost 6 bases and the V segment lost 1 base, leaving 12 bases of the junction unmatched. Per the germline V gene, CDR1 is SGHDT and CDR2 is YYEEEE. The CDR3 extends over 17 amino acids. The CDR3: CASSLLGWTGDLDTQYF. The DNA of the CDR3 is TGTGCCAGCAGCTTGTTAGGTTGGACAGGGGACTTGGATACGCAGTATTTT.

With regard to this clonotype: With a much larger clone just one base away, this may be a read error. The CDR3 DNA reads TGTGCCAGCAGCCCAGGGATAGGCACTGAAGCTTTCTTT. Translated, it gives CASSPGIGTEAFF. This chain uses TRBV7-9 with TRBJ1-1; tentative D call: TRBD1 (5 bases). Per the germline V gene, CDR1 is SEHNR and CDR2 is FQNEAQ (reference sequence). The germline V and J ends were trimmed by 5 bases and 4 bases, with 11 bases remaining between them. The CDR3 sequence is 13 residues long.

This clonotype showed up just a few times. V is TRBV19 and J is TRBJ1-2; no clear D gene. The CDR3 contains 15 residues. Germline V gene lookup returns CDR1 LNHDA and CDR2 SQIVND (reference sequence). Trimming cost V 2 bases and J 8 bases, with 18 bases left between them. DNA of the CDR3: TGTGCCAGTAGTATATCCCCTCGCGGGGAGAGGGGCTACACCTTC. Amino acid sequence: CASSISPRGERGYTF.

This clonotype was recorded a few times. The chain carries TRBV11-2 and TRBJ2-1, with D unclear. The V gene's germline CDR1 is SGHAT and CDR2 FQNNGV. The V end was cut by 1 base, the J end by 6 bases, with 7 bases between. The CDR3 extends over 13 amino acids. CDR3 in amino acids: CASSLGPSNEQFF. The CDR3, as DNA: TGTGCCAGCAGCTTAGGCCCTAGCAATGAGCAGTTCTTC.

This chain joins TRBV5-6 and TRBJ1-5; D is ambiguous. Germline V CDR1 and CDR2: SGHDT, YYEEEE. The ends were cut back, 5 bases at V and 5 bases at J, with 14 bases in the middle. The CDR3 sequence is 14 residues long. The CDR3 DNA follows: TGTGCCAGCAGTCTTAACGGGGTACATCAGCCCCAGCATTTT. It codes for CASSLNGVHQPQHF.

This clonotype has only a few counts. V is TRBV6-2 or TRBV6-3 and J is TRBJ2-2; D may correspond to TRBD1 or TRBD2 (5 bases each). The length of the CDR3 is 14 residues. Germline CDR1 and CDR2: MNHEY and SVGEGT. Trimming removed 10 bases from V and 2 bases from J, with 14 bases in between. CDR3 region: CATRDGGNTGELFF. The DNA of the CDR3 is TGTGCCACCCGGGACGGAGGAAACACCGGGGAGCTGTTTTTT.

This chain joins TRBV2 and TRBJ1-2, with TRBD1 as a possible D gene (6 bases). Deletions cut 8 bases from V and 4 bases from J, with 26 bases between. The CDR3 extends over 17 amino acids. Germline V gene sequence: CDR1 SNHLY, CDR2 FYNNEI. The CDR3, as DNA: TGTGCCAGCGTCACCAGTAAAAGACAGGCCAATCTCTATGGCTACACCTTC. Residues: CASVTSKRQANLYGYTF.

This chain uses TRBV2 with TRBJ1-5; D is perhaps TRBD1 (6 bases). CDR3 size: 16 residues. CDR1 SNHLY and CDR2 FYNNEI come from the germline V gene. V was cut by 2 bases and J by 7 bases, with 18 bases left in between. CDR3 sequence reads: CASSELGQTQYQPQHF. The CDR3 bases are TGTGCCAGCAGTGAACTTGGACAGACTCAATACCAGCCCCAGCATTTT.

Note on this clonotype: The junction departs from germline at one end; a sequencing error may be responsible. This chain connects TRBV14 to TRBJ1-1, with D unclear. CDR3 length: 14 amino acids. Germline V gene data show CDR1 as SGHDN and CDR2 as FVKESK. The CDR3 reads CASNQTEINTEAFF. DNA for the CDR3: TGTGCCAGCAACCAAACGGAAATTAACACTGAAGCTTTCTTT.

In this sample, this clonotype turned up a few times. V gene TRBV7-9 combines with J gene TRBJ2-5; D gene ambiguous. The germline V gene has CDR1 SEHNR and CDR2 FQNEAQ (reference sequence). V shed 7 bases and J shed 5 bases, with 11 bases lying between them. This CDR3 spans 12 amino acids. CDR3 sequence: CASTPGVETQYF. The DNA for the CDR3 is TGTGCCAGCACCCCAGGCGTGGAGACCCAGTACTTC.

The CDR3 coding sequence is TGTGCCAGTAGTATGGGGACAGGACCAGACCAGTACTTC. Residues: CASSMGTGPDQYF. The rearrangement joins TRBV19 to TRBJ2-5, with TRBD1 matching over 8 bases. The CDR3 runs to 13 residues. Germline V CDR1 and CDR2: LNHDA, SQIVND (reference sequence). V was pared by 3 bases and J by 10 bases, with 7 bases of the junction left unmatched. Looking up the rest from reference TRBV19 and TRBJ2-5 gives the full variable domain: DGGITQSPKYLFRKEGQNVTLSCEQNLNHDAMYWYRQDPGQGLRLIYYSQIVNDFQKGDIAEGYSVSREKKESFPLTVTSAQKNPTAFYLCASSMGTGPDQYFGPGTRLLVL.

The gene calls are TRBV15 and TRBJ2-1; D is possibly TRBD1 or TRBD2 (5 bases each). This CDR3 has 19 amino acids. From germline, CDR1 is LNHNV and CDR2 YYDKDF (reference sequence). V was cut by 3 bases and J by 3 bases, with 24 bases left in between. CDR3 sequence (DNA): TGTGCCACCAGCAGTCCCATCCAGGACGAGGGGAGCCGCTACAATGAGCAGTTCTTC. It yields the protein CATSSPIQDEGSRYNEQFF.

This clonotype was recorded at least ten times. The V call is TRBV28, the J call TRBJ1-2; 7 nucleotides align to TRBD1. The CDR3 covers 16 residues. CDR1 MDHEN and CDR2 SYDVKM come from the germline V gene. V lost 6 bases to trimming and J lost 1 base; unmatched junction nucleotides: 11. CDR3 bases: TGTGCCAGCAGAGACAGCCGGGACAGACTTAACTATGGCTACACCTTC. It codes for CASRDSRDRLNYGYTF.

At least ten counts were recorded for this clonotype. The gene calls are TRBV7-9 and TRBJ2-1; possible D gene TRBD2, 5 bases. The V end lost 1 base, the J end lost 0 bases, and 16 bases lay between the germline ends. CDR1 is SEHNR, CDR2 FQNEAQ, per germline (reference sequence). The CDR3 is 18 residues long. The CDR3 loop is CASSLDYEVGSSYNEQFF. CDR3 coding DNA: TGTGCCAGCAGCTTAGACTATGAGGTGGGGAGCTCCTACAATGAGCAGTTCTTC.